The 24 T cell receptor beta chains listed next were all sequenced from one sample in a study of neurological immune-mediated disorders. TCRdb fed the 5' RACE reads into MiXCR, producing one record per CDR3 protein. The sample has around 100,000 distinct CDR3 sequences; approximately 11% are singletons. Time point denoted: longitudinal time-point 3. The sequencing input was PBMCs. These receptors all come from a female donor with HTLV-1-associated myelopathy (HAM/TSP).

This clonotype was observed many times. This chain uses TRBV4-2 with TRBJ2-1; 9 nucleotides agree with TRBD2. The CDR3 has 15 amino acids. Trimming cost V 8 bases and J 5 bases; bases outside gene matches: 10. From germline, CDR1 is LGHNA and CDR2 YNFKEQ. Written as DNA, the CDR3 is TGTGCCAGCGGACCAGCGGGGGGACCTAACAATGAGCAGTTCTTC. This gives the protein CASGPAGGPNNEQFF.

This clonotype has just a few counts. This chain connects TRBV10-3 to TRBJ2-5, with 8 bases that match TRBD1. The germline CDR1 and CDR2 sequences are ENHRY and SYGVKD. V lost 5 bases, J lost 4 bases, and 3 bases stayed unmatched. This CDR3 region has 13 residues. The CDR3 loop is CAISRTGPETQYF. CDR3 sequence (DNA): TGTGCCATCAGTAGGACAGGGCCAGAGACCCAGTACTTC.

This clonotype was found many times. V usage is TRBV27 and J usage is TRBJ2-1, with 16 nucleotides matching TRBD2. The CDR3 spans 19 residues. With 5 bases clipped from V and 5 bases from J, the junction kept 12 bases outside the gene matches. In germline, CDR1 is MNHEY, CDR2 SMNVEV (reference sequence). The CDR3 protein is CASSLPPGLAGGRHNEQFF. The CDR3 bases are TGTGCCAGCAGTCTACCCCCGGGACTAGCGGGGGGGCGCCACAATGAGCAGTTCTTC.

This clonotype has a count of ten or more. The chain joins TRBV5-1 to TRBJ2-3, with D possibly matching TRBD2 (6 bases). The CDR3 spans 14 residues. Germline CDR1 SGHRS, CDR2 YFSETQ. V was cut by 4 bases and J by 5 bases, with 14 bases left in between. The CDR3 loop reads CASSPWGDGDTQYF. CDR3 nucleotides: TGCGCCAGCAGCCCATGGGGGGACGGAGATACGCAGTATTTT.

This clonotype was observed many times. The chain joins TRBV7-2 to TRBJ2-1; 12 bases align to TRBD2. CDR3 size: 16 residues. Germline lookup yields CDR1 SGHTA and CDR2 FQGNSA. The V segment lost 11 bases and the J segment 6 bases; nucleotides outside the gene matches: 14. CDR3 sequence (DNA): TGTGCCGGGAAAGCTAGCGGGGGGGATTCTTTCAATGAGCAGTTCTTC. This translates into CAGKASGGDSFNEQFF.

This clonotype was seen ten or more times. This sequence joins TRBV9 and TRBJ2-7; D may be TRBD2 (6 bases). The V gene lost 2 bases and the J gene lost 1 base, with 10 bases spanning the gap. The CDR3 is made up of 14 amino acids. Germline assignment: CDR1 SGDLS and CDR2 YYNGEE. The CDR3 here is CASSVGGKSYEQYF. The DNA for the CDR3 is TGTGCCAGCAGCGTGGGGGGTAAATCCTACGAGCAGTACTTC.

This clonotype was counted only a few times. The V gene is TRBV10-3, the J gene TRBJ2-3; 11 nucleotides line up with TRBD2. This CDR3 comprises 17 residues. V dropped 1 base and J dropped 4; count of bases not matched to a gene: 7. Per the germline V gene, CDR1 is ENHRY and CDR2 is SYGVKD. The CDR3 region is CAISEFGVAGGPDTQYF. CDR3 DNA sequence: TGTGCCATCAGTGAGTTTGGCGTAGCGGGGGGGCCAGATACGCAGTATTTT.

This clonotype was observed a handful of times. This chain uses TRBV5-1 with TRBJ2-5; 8 bases line up with TRBD2. V lost 5 bases and J lost 5; bases outside the gene matches: 5. Germline assignment: CDR1 SGHRS and CDR2 YFSETQ. This CDR3 is built from 13 residues. The CDR3 spells CASSPGGGETQYF. Written as DNA, the CDR3 is TGCGCCAGCAGTCCTGGCGGGGGGGAGACCCAGTACTTC.

The chain combines TRBV3-1 with TRBJ2-1, with D possibly being TRBD1 (6 bases). From germline, CDR1 is LGHDT and CDR2 YNNKEL (reference sequence). Trimming stripped 5 bases from V and 4 bases from J, with 33 bases between. The CDR3 covers 21 residues. This chain's CDR3 is CASSYPIRLSQGTNNYNEQFF. The CDR3 bases are TGTGCCAGCAGCTATCCAATTCGCCTATCACAGGGAACCAACAATTACAATGAGCAGTTCTTC.

The sample holds a few counts of this clonotype. The chain employs TRBV7-8 and TRBJ2-1; 7 bases map to TRBD1. The germline gives CDR1 SGHVS, CDR2 FQNEAQ. The V and J ends lost 8 bases and 5 bases, in that order; junction bases with no gene match: 15. This CDR3 comprises 16 residues. The CDR3 sequence: CASRPRGRTGHNEQFF. For the CDR3, the DNA is TGTGCCAGCCGACCTCGGGGACGGACAGGACACAATGAGCAGTTCTTC.

There are many counts of this clonotype. This chain uses TRBV5-1 with TRBJ2-2; perhaps TRBD2 as D (5 bases). CDR3 size: 14 residues. V was shortened by 2 bases and J by 8 bases, with 13 bases between the two germline ends. Looked up from germline, CDR1 is SGHRS and CDR2 is YFSETQ. The CDR3: CASSLGLAAGELFF. The CDR3 DNA sequence: TGCGCCAGCAGCTTAGGCCTAGCCGCGGGGGAGCTGTTTTTT.

The genes are TRBV20-1 and TRBJ2-1; unclear D gene. The ends were cut back, 6 bases at V and 7 bases at J, with 7 bases in the middle. Germline-derived CDR1 and CDR2 are DFQATT and SNEGSKA (reference sequence). The CDR3 consists of 10 residues. This chain's CDR3 is CSAVGNEQFF. The CDR3 coding sequence is TGCAGTGCGGTCGGGAATGAGCAGTTCTTC.

This clonotype was observed at least ten times. The chain has TRBV6-5 and TRBJ2-2; D not resolved. V gave up 2 bases and J gave up 5 bases, with 9 bases separating them. The CDR3 spans 14 residues. Germline CDR1 reads MNHEY; CDR2 reads SVGAGI. DNA of the CDR3: TGTGCCAGCAGTTACACAGCTGAAACCGGGGAGCTGTTTTTT. This sequence encodes CASSYTAETGELFF.

This clonotype was found many times. The chain is built from TRBV5-1 and TRBJ1-5; possible D gene TRBD1, 5 bases. Trimming took 0 bases from V and 3 from J, leaving 7 bases between them. Germline assignment: CDR1 SGHRS and CDR2 YFSETQ. The CDR3 is made up of 14 amino acids. CDR3 sequence: CASSLAGSNQPQHF. CDR3 DNA sequence: TGCGCCAGCAGCTTGGCAGGGTCCAATCAGCCCCAGCATTTT.

This clonotype was detected ten times or more. J is TRBJ2-5 and V is TRBV5-1, with a tentative D call TRBD2 (6 bases). The V and J ends lost 3 bases and 3 bases respectively, with 15 bases between them. The CDR3 length is 15 residues. In germline, CDR1 is SGHRS, CDR2 YFSETQ. The CDR3 loop is CASSWGTGSKETQYF. The CDR3 region has the DNA TGCGCCAGCAGCTGGGGGACTGGCAGCAAAGAGACCCAGTACTTC.

On this clonotype: It is likely a read error, because the conserved phenylalanine at the end of the CDR3 is missing. This sequence joins TRBV20-1 and TRBJ1-5, with 10 bases matching TRBD1. Germline loops: CDR1 DFQATT, CDR2 SNEGSKA (reference sequence). This CDR3 spans 17 amino acids. The V segment lost 0 bases and the J segment 2 bases; nucleotides outside the gene matches: 7. DNA for the CDR3: TGCAGTGCTAGAGATCGACAGGGGGCGGTTGGCAATCAGCCCCAGCATTTA. Translation: CSARDRQGAVGNQPQHL.

This clonotype was counted at least ten times. The chain recombines TRBV5-1 with TRBJ1-1; D remains ambiguous. V lost 8 bases, J lost 1 base, and 9 bases lay in between. Germline V gives CDR1 SGHRS, CDR2 YFSETQ. CDR3 length equals 12 residues. The CDR3 loop is CASFDGNTEAFF. In DNA form, the CDR3 reads TGCGCCAGTTTCGACGGGAACACTGAAGCTTTCTTT.

The table lists this clonotype with a few counts. J is TRBJ1-6 and V is TRBV5-1; D call uncertain. Per the germline V gene, CDR1 is SGHRS and CDR2 is YFSETQ. The germline V and J ends were trimmed by 4 bases and 9 bases, with 17 bases remaining between them. The CDR3 contains 15 residues. Here the CDR3 reads CASSPAGERGSPLHF. CDR3 sequence (DNA): TGCGCCAGCAGCCCGGCTGGAGAACGAGGTTCACCCCTCCACTTT.

This clonotype was counted many times. This chain connects TRBV20-1 to TRBJ2-7; tentative D call: TRBD2 (6 bases). CDR3 length equals 15 residues. Germline values: CDR1 DFQATT, CDR2 SNEGSKA (reference sequence). The V end lost 0 bases, the J end lost 5 bases, and 17 bases lay between the germline ends. The CDR3 coding sequence is TGCAGTGCTAGAGATCCCGGGGGAGTTTTGGACGAGCAGTACTTC. Its protein product is CSARDPGGVLDEQYF.

About this clonotype itself: Just one base apart from a much larger clone, this may be a read error. The chain combines TRBV5-6 with TRBJ1-2; 9 bases map to TRBD1. Trimming cost V 7 bases and J 7 bases; bases outside gene matches: 8. The CDR3 contains 13 residues. Germline-derived CDR1 and CDR2 are SGHDT and YYEEEE. The CDR3 region is CASGSRDRAGYTF. CDR3 in DNA: TGTGCCAGCGGTTCCCGGGACAGGGCTGGCTACACCTTC. Full variable domain (rest looked up from reference TRBV5-6 and TRBJ1-2): DAGVTQSPTHLIKTRGQQVTLRCSPKSGHDTVSWYQQALGQGPQFIFQYYEEEERQRGNFPDRFSGHQFPNYSSELNVNALLLGDSALYLCASGSRDRAGYTFGSGTRLTVV.

This clonotype appeared many times. V is TRBV12-3 or TRBV12-4 and J is TRBJ2-1; tentatively, D is TRBD1 or TRBD2 (6 bases each). The V and J ends lost 10 bases and 8 bases respectively, with 18 bases between them. The CDR3 extends over 13 amino acids. This chain's CDR3 is CATTVGGAYEQFF. For the CDR3, the DNA is TGTGCCACTACGGTCGGGGGCGCGTATGAGCAGTTCTTC.

This clonotype showed up many times. The genes are TRBV28 and TRBJ2-7, with unresolved D. Trimming removed 3 bases from V and 0 bases from J, with 6 bases in between. The CDR3 has 13 residues. CDR1 and CDR2 (germline): MDHEN, SYDVKM. In nucleotides, the CDR3 is TGTGCCAGCAGTTTCCCGAGCTCCTACGAGCAGTACTTC. Translation gives CASSFPSSYEQYF.

The CDR3 nucleotides read TGCAGTGCTGCCTTCCCGGGACTAGCGGGGGGAAGCGCGCAGTATTTT. The encoded protein is CSAAFPGLAGGSAQYF. V is TRBV20-1 and J is TRBJ2-3, with 15 bases aligning to TRBD2. Germline V CDR1 and CDR2: DFQATT, SNEGSKA (reference sequence). This CDR3 is built from 16 residues. J lost 10 bases, V lost 5 bases, and 13 bases had no gene match.

This clonotype was recorded at least ten times. CDR3 sequence: CASSVLRGKNSPLHF. CDR3 DNA: TGTGCCAGCAGCGTATTAAGGGGGAAAAATTCACCCCTCCACTTT. J is TRBJ1-6 and V is TRBV9; D possibly corresponds to TRBD1 (6 bases). This CDR3 contains 15 residues. Germline V gene data show CDR1 as SGDLS and CDR2 as YYNGEE. Trimming shortened V by 1 base and J by 7 bases, and 12 bases separated the two germline ends.